Detailed here is one T cell receptor (beta chain). Its specificity is unknown. A junction boundary mismatches the germline segment, possibly from a read error. This CDR3 spans 19 amino acids. Germline assignment: CDR1 MNHEY and CDR2 SMNVEV (reference sequence). Indicated time point: persistent/refractory GD, antithyroid drugs over 5 years with positive TRAb. RNA extracted from PBMCs served as the sequencing template. The sample belongs to a study of regulatory T cells in long-lasting Graves disease. Study conclusions and caveats: Reduced TCR diversity was observed in persistent Graves' patients versus newly diagnosed patients.

According to the study, TCR beta libraries were built with iRepertoire HTBI primers and CDR3-region Arm-PCR. TCRdb independently ran MiXCR on the multiplex PCR reads; one entry per CDR3 protein. The sample holds 700,000 or so distinct CDR3 sequences, around 30% seen once. The source of this sequence is a female donor with Graves disease. This specimen consisted of peripheral blood mononuclear cells (PBMCs), obtained when the disease was refractory, from a patient treated with antithyroid drugs. The chain uses TRBV27 and TRBJ2-4, with 13 bases that match TRBD2. In DNA, the CDR3 is TGTGTCAGCAGCCCCATTCGACTAGCGGGAGGCACCCCTGGTGACATTCAGTACTTC. Protein product: CVSSPIRLAGGTPGDIQYF.